These T cell receptor beta chains were read from a single sample in a study of graft-versus-host responses after intestinal transplantation. Repertoires were generated with immunoSEQ multiplex PCR, while TCRdb's copy carries only in-frame clones and drops some. Seen here are more than 9,500 clones, about three quarters observed once, and the top ten hold over 4%. The sample here was ileum tissue, taken 142 days after intestinal transplantation. The receptors were sampled from a human patient who received an intestinal transplant, so some T cells may come from the graft donor. CDR3s include the opening cysteine and the closing phenylalanine or tryptophan. The order of the fields is V gene, clone size, D gene, J gene, CDR3 DNA, CDR3 protein. D genes are given only for firm matches. Some rows have no size entry. The others give once, few or many, or a class for an expanded clone.

V: TRBV27
size: NA
D: NA
J: TRBJ2-1
DNA: TGTGCCAGCAGTCCCCATCTGAGGGGGGAGCAGTTCTTC
CDR3: CASSPHLRGEQFF

V: TRBV28
size: NA
D: NA
J: TRBJ1-5
DNA: TGTGCCAGCAGTTTTCCAGGGTTTGAGCAGCCCCAGCATTTT
CDR3: CASSFPGFEQPQHF

V: TRBV4-1
size: few
D: TRBD2
J: TRBJ2-1
DNA: TGCGCCAGCAGCACCGGGACTAGCGGTTGGGACAATGAGCAGTTCTTC
CDR3: CASSTGTSGWDNEQFF

V: TRBV27
size: NA
D: TRBD2
J: TRBJ2-7
DNA: TGTGCCAGCAGTCCGACTAGCGGGAGTCACGAGCAGTACTTC
CDR3: CASSPTSGSHEQYF

V: TRBV11-2
size: NA
D: NA
J: TRBJ2-3
DNA: TGTGCCAGCAGCTTAGGCCTCTCCGGACGGGGAGATACGCAGTATTTT
CDR3: CASSLGLSGRGDTQYF

V: TRBV21-1
size: NA
D: NA
J: TRBJ2-1
DNA: TGTGCCAGCAGCCCCCCGGGACAGGGGCCCCATGAGCAGTTCTTC
CDR3: CASSPPGQGPHEQFF

V: TRBV6-5
size: NA
D: NA
J: TRBJ1-3
DNA: TGTGCCAGCAGTCACGGCGGTGGAAACACCATATATTTT
CDR3: CASSHGGGNTIYF

V: TRBV5-4
size: few
D: NA
J: TRBJ2-3
DNA: TGTGCCAGCAGCCCCGACCGGGATCACCTAGGGGATACGCAGTATTTT
CDR3: CASSPDRDHLGDTQYF

V: TRBV7-8
size: NA
D: NA
J: TRBJ1-5
DNA: TGTGCCAGCAGCTCGAGCCAACAGGGTGTGGTGGATCAGCCCCAGCATTTT
CDR3: CASSSSQQGVVDQPQHF

V: TRBV7-3
size: NA
D: NA
J: TRBJ2-2
DNA: TGTGCCAGCAGCCCCTGGGGGCCAGGGGAGCTGTTTTTT
CDR3: CASSPWGPGELFF

V: TRBV28
size: NA
D: NA
J: TRBJ2-3
DNA: TGTGCCAGCAGTCCGGGATCAAGCACAGATACGCAGTATTTT
CDR3: CASSPGSSTDTQYF

V: TRBV7-2
size: NA
D: NA
J: TRBJ1-2
DNA: TGTGCCAGCAGACGTACTCGGGGGTATGGCTACACCTTC
CDR3: CASRRTRGYGYTF

V: TRBV19
size: once
D: NA
J: TRBJ1-5
DNA: TGTGCCAGTAGTATTCTCACGGGGAGAGACGATAGCAATCAGCCCCAGCATTTT
CDR3: CASSILTGRDDSNQPQHF

V: TRBV5-5
size: NA
D: TRBD2
J: TRBJ2-5
DNA: TGTGCCAGCAGCTTTGGCGGGGGGGCGTCAGAGACCCAGTACTTC
CDR3: CASSFGGGASETQYF

V: TRBV4-3
size: NA
D: TRBD2
J: TRBJ2-7
DNA: TGCGCCAGCAGCCAGCAAGCCAGCGGGACCTACGAGCAGTACTTC
CDR3: CASSQQASGTYEQYF

V: TRBV19
size: NA
D: NA
J: TRBJ2-3
DNA: TGTGCCAGTAGTATGGGGCAGGGGGGAAATACGCAGTATTTT
CDR3: CASSMGQGGNTQYF

V: TRBV9
size: medium-sized
D: TRBD1
J: TRBJ2-3
DNA: TGTGCCAGCAGGTCCGGGACAGGGAGCACAGATACGCAGTATTTT
CDR3: CASRSGTGSTDTQYF

V: TRBV5-1
size: NA
D: TRBD2
J: TRBJ2-5
DNA: TGCGCCAGCAGCTTTGGGGGGGAAACACAAGAGACCCAGTACTTC
CDR3: CASSFGGETQETQYF

V: TRBV6-5
size: NA
D: TRBD2
J: TRBJ2-5
DNA: TGTGCCAGCAGTTACTCGATAGCGGGAGCTCAAGAGACCCAGTACTTC
CDR3: CASSYSIAGAQETQYF

V: TRBV19
size: NA
D: TRBD2
J: TRBJ2-1
DNA: TGTGCCAGTAGTATAGGGGCTAGCGGGAGCAACAATGAGCAGTTCTTC
CDR3: CASSIGASGSNNEQFF

V: TRBV7-9
size: NA
D: NA
J: TRBJ1-2
DNA: TGTGCCAGCAGCTTAGTGGTCTGGACAGCGTATGGCTACACCTTC
CDR3: CASSLVVWTAYGYTF

V: TRBV6-5
size: NA
D: NA
J: TRBJ1-3
DNA: TGTGCCAGCAGTTTGGATGCAGGTAGCTCTGGAAACACCATATATTTT
CDR3: CASSLDAGSSGNTIYF

V: TRBV30
size: once
D: TRBD1
J: TRBJ1-5
DNA: TGTGCCTGGAGTGGCGGACAGGATCAGCCCCAGCATTTT
CDR3: CAWSGGQDQPQHF

V: TRBV5-4
size: NA
D: TRBD1
J: TRBJ1-1
DNA: TGTGCCAGCAGCGCATGGGGACAGCGAAGGGCTTTCTTT
CDR3: CASSAWGQRRAFF

V: TRBV9
size: NA
D: NA
J: TRBJ2-3
DNA: TGTGCCAGCAGCGCCACAGAAGCCCGCACAGATACGCAGTATTTT
CDR3: CASSATEARTDTQYF

V: TRBV19
size: NA
D: NA
J: TRBJ2-7
DNA: TGTGCCAGTAGTATTTGGCAGGGTGACAACGAGCAGTACTTC
CDR3: CASSIWQGDNEQYF

V: TRBV5-6
size: few
D: NA
J: TRBJ1-3
DNA: TGTGCCAGCAGCCTAAGTGGAAACACCATATATTTT
CDR3: CASSLSGNTIYF

V: TRBV6-1
size: NA
D: NA
J: TRBJ2-7
DNA: TGTGCCAGCAAAAAGGGTGGGGGAGGCGGTGAGGAGCAGTACTTC
CDR3: CASKKGGGGGEEQYF

V: TRBV9
size: NA
D: NA
J: TRBJ2-3
DNA: TGTGCCAGCAGCCTCACAGATACGCAGTATTTT
CDR3: CASSLTDTQYF

V: TRBV9
size: NA
D: NA
J: TRBJ1-4
DNA: TGTGCCAGCAGCCCACCCCGGGAAGAAAAACTGTTTTTT
CDR3: CASSPPREEKLFF

V: TRBV19
size: NA
D: TRBD1
J: TRBJ1-2
DNA: TGTGCCAGTAGTGATGCGGACAGGGAAATGTGGGGCTACACCTTC
CDR3: CASSDADREMWGYTF

V: TRBV6-6
size: NA
D: TRBD1
J: TRBJ2-5
DNA: TGTGCCAGCAGTTATCCGGGGACAGGGGGTCAAGAGACCCAGTACTTC
CDR3: CASSYPGTGGQETQYF

V: TRBV19
size: NA
D: NA
J: TRBJ2-1
DNA: TGTGCCAGTAGTACCCGAATGGCGGGATCTTACAATGAGCAGTTCTTC
CDR3: CASSTRMAGSYNEQFF

V: TRBV30
size: NA
D: TRBD1
J: TRBJ2-7
DNA: TGTGCCTGGAGTTGGGCGGGGACAGGGGATCCCGAGCAGTACTTC
CDR3: CAWSWAGTGDPEQYF

V: TRBV7-9
size: few
D: NA
J: TRBJ2-3
DNA: TGTGCCAGCATCGAGACAGAGGGCACAGATACGCAGTATTTT
CDR3: CASIETEGTDTQYF

V: TRBV29-1
size: NA
D: NA
J: TRBJ1-1
DNA: TGCAGCGTTGGGACACGGGAGGCTGAAGCTTTCTTT
CDR3: CSVGTREAEAFF

V: TRBV7-2
size: once
D: TRBD1
J: TRBJ2-7
DNA: TGTGCCAGCAGCCGCCGGGGACAGGGCTCCTACGAGCAGTACTTC
CDR3: CASSRRGQGSYEQYF

V: TRBV5-6
size: NA
D: NA
J: TRBJ1-1
DNA: TGTGCCAGCAGCTTGATGGGGGCGGAAATGAACACTGAAGCTTTCTTT
CDR3: CASSLMGAEMNTEAFF

V: TRBV7-4
size: NA
D: TRBD1
J: TRBJ2-2
DNA: TGTGCCAGCGGACAGGGGGGCACCGGGGAGCTGTTTTTT
CDR3: CASGQGGTGELFF

V: TRBV11-3
size: NA
D: NA
J: TRBJ1-2
DNA: TGTGCCAGCAGCTTAGATCTTGTCTATGGCTACACCTTC
CDR3: CASSLDLVYGYTF

V: TRBV21-1
size: NA
D: NA
J: TRBJ2-6
DNA: TGTGCCAGCAGCGAACAGGGATGGGGGAGCTCTGGGGCCAACGTCCTGACTTTC
CDR3: CASSEQGWGSSGANVLTF

V: TRBV29-1
size: NA
D: NA
J: TRBJ1-2
DNA: TGCAGCGTTGAGGGCCTCTATGGCTACACCTTC
CDR3: CSVEGLYGYTF

V: TRBV20-1
size: few
D: NA
J: TRBJ1-2
DNA: TGCAGTGCTAGAGACCGTGGAGTCTTGACCTTC
CDR3: CSARDRGVLTF

V: TRBV18
size: NA
D: NA
J: TRBJ2-2
DNA: TGTGCCAGCTCACCACTTTTCGGCGGCACCGGGGAGCTGTTTTTT
CDR3: CASSPLFGGTGELFF